These T cell receptor beta chains were read from a single sample in a study of molecular identifiers for immune sequencing clone quantification. TCRdb itself ran the PCR reads through MiXCR, one entry per CDR3 protein. The data show 250,000 to 350,000 distinct CDR3 sequences, 20% to 25% seen once. The sequenced sample consisted of naive CD8+ T cells from blood, with Jurkat cell RNA spiked in. These receptor sequences come from a human donor in good health. Some libraries in this study had Jurkat cell RNA spiked in. Both conserved end residues are part of each CDR3. The D gene is left open where the match is weak. Size is omitted from some rows. Given values are once, few, many or a class for expanded clones.

D gene: NA
clone size: many
J gene: TRBJ2-4
V gene: TRBV6-5
CDR3 DNA: TGTGCCAGCAGTTACTCGTATGGGAAAAACATTCAGTACTTC
CDR3 protein: CASSYSYGKNIQYF

D gene: NA
clone size: NA
J gene: TRBJ2-5
V gene: TRBV4-3
CDR3 DNA: TGCGCCAGCAGCCAAGTTAGGAGCGGCCAAGAGACCCAGTACTTC
CDR3 protein: CASSQVRSGQETQYF

D gene: TRBD2
clone size: NA
J gene: TRBJ2-3
V gene: TRBV6-2/TRBV6-3
CDR3 DNA: TGTGCCAGCAGCCAGGGTCTAGCGGGGACAGATACGCAGTATTTT
CDR3 protein: CASSQGLAGTDTQYF

D gene: TRBD1
clone size: NA
J gene: TRBJ2-7
V gene: TRBV10-3
CDR3 DNA: TGTGCCATCAGTGAGTCTGACAGGGCCTCCAGCTCCTACGAGCAGTACTTC
CDR3 protein: CAISESDRASSSYEQYF

D gene: NA
clone size: NA
J gene: TRBJ2-7
V gene: TRBV18
CDR3 DNA: TGTGCCAGCTCACCACCCCGGCTAGCCGAGCAGTACTTC
CDR3 protein: CASSPPRLAEQYF

D gene: NA
clone size: many
J gene: TRBJ2-3
V gene: TRBV13
CDR3 DNA: TGTGCCAGCAGCCTCATGACAGAAGATAGCACAGATACGCAGTATTTT
CDR3 protein: CASSLMTEDSTDTQYF

D gene: NA
clone size: many
J gene: TRBJ2-7
V gene: TRBV27
CDR3 DNA: TGTGCCAGCAGTTCCACAGAGAAGCAGTACTTC
CDR3 protein: CASSSTEKQYF

D gene: NA
clone size: many
J gene: TRBJ2-3
V gene: TRBV30
CDR3 DNA: TGTGCCTGGAGCGGGGACCCCCGAGGCACAGATACGCAGTATTTT
CDR3 protein: CAWSGDPRGTDTQYF

D gene: NA
clone size: many
J gene: TRBJ2-7
V gene: TRBV6-1
CDR3 DNA: TGTGCCAGCAGTGAAGCGCTGGGGCAGGCCTACGAGCAGTACTTC
CDR3 protein: CASSEALGQAYEQYF

D gene: NA
clone size: many
J gene: TRBJ2-3
V gene: TRBV19
CDR3 DNA: TGTGCCAGTAGTAACAGAGGACTGGATACGCAGTATTTT
CDR3 protein: CASSNRGLDTQYF

D gene: TRBD1
clone size: many
J gene: TRBJ1-1
V gene: TRBV10-3
CDR3 DNA: TGTGCCGCGGAACAGGGGGATGACACTGAAGCTTTCTTT
CDR3 protein: CAAEQGDDTEAFF

D gene: NA
clone size: many
J gene: TRBJ2-3
V gene: TRBV28
CDR3 DNA: TGTGCCACAGTACCGGGACATCTAAGCACAGATACGCAGTATTTT
CDR3 protein: CATVPGHLSTDTQYF

D gene: TRBD1
clone size: many
J gene: TRBJ2-6
V gene: TRBV4-3
CDR3 DNA: TGCGCCAGCAGCCCTGACAGGGCTGGGGCCAACGTCCTGACTTTC
CDR3 protein: CASSPDRAGANVLTF

D gene: TRBD1
clone size: many
J gene: TRBJ1-4
V gene: TRBV7-9
CDR3 DNA: TGTGCCAGCAGCTTAATGCCTGGGCAGGGGGATGAAAAACTGTTTTTT
CDR3 protein: CASSLMPGQGDEKLFF

D gene: TRBD2
clone size: few
J gene: TRBJ2-7
V gene: TRBV20-1
CDR3 DNA: TGCAGTGCTAGGGGACTAGCGGGAAGTAGGCTAGGCGAGCAGTACTTC
CDR3 protein: CSARGLAGSRLGEQYF

D gene: NA
clone size: many
J gene: TRBJ2-3
V gene: TRBV9
CDR3 DNA: TGTGCCAGCAGCACTCCAATAGCGGGCACAGATACGCAGTATTTT
CDR3 protein: CASSTPIAGTDTQYF